A selection of T cell receptor beta chains follows, all from one sample in a study of blood T cell repertoires in COVID-19. Libraries were prepared by immunoSEQ multiplex PCR; TCRdb keeps only in-frame clonotypes and omits some of them. The table records just over 200,000 clones, about 78% of them present only once. Material: peripheral blood. Receptors originate from an older woman with acute or convalescent COVID-19. CDR3s include the opening cysteine and the closing phenylalanine or tryptophan. A D gene is named only where the DNA matches it firmly. Clone size, where shown, is once, few, many, or a class for clones that have expanded.

>TRBD1|NA|TRBV2|TRBJ1-1
TGTGCCAGCAGAGAACAGGGGATTGGCACTGAAGCTTTCTTT
CASREQGIGTEAFF
>NA|NA|TRBV5-5|TRBJ2-7
TGTGCCAGCAGCTTGAACAGCCTTTACGAGCAGTACTTC
CASSLNSLYEQYF
>TRBD1|NA|TRBV6-1|TRBJ1-5
TGTGCCAGCAGTGAAGCGAGAGGACAGGGGAGCAATCAGCCCCAGCATTTT
CASSEARGQGSNQPQHF
>NA|NA|TRBV6-5|TRBJ2-1
TGTGCCAGCAGTTACTCGGGGCCCATCCTACGTCAGTTCTTC
CASSYSGPILRQFF
>NA|few|TRBV6-1|TRBJ1-2
TGTGCCAGCAGTGAAGGTCCCCAGAACTATGGCTACACCTTC
CASSEGPQNYGYTF
>TRBD1|few|TRBV19|TRBJ1-4
TGTGCGAGCCATCTCACTGGGACAGGGGGACTTGAAAAACTGTTTTTT
CASHLTGTGGLEKLFF
>NA|NA|TRBV3-1/TRBV3-2|TRBJ2-4
TGTGCCAGCAGCCCCCAGACTACAAACATTCAGTACTTC
CASSPQTTNIQYF
>TRBD1|NA|TRBV13|TRBJ2-6
TGTGCCAGCAGCTTAGGCCCGGCCAGGGGGTCTGGGGCCAACGTCCTGACTTTC
CASSLGPARGSGANVLTF
>TRBD1|NA|TRBV3-1/TRBV3-2|TRBJ1-2
TGTGCCAGCAGCCAAGACCTCCGGGACAGCTATGGCTACACCTTC
CASSQDLRDSYGYTF
>TRBD1|NA|TRBV7-2|TRBJ1-1
TGTGCCAGCAGCTTACAGGGGGCGAACACTGAAGCTTTCTTT
CASSLQGANTEAFF
>NA|NA|TRBV25-1|TRBJ2-7
TGTGCCAGCAGTGAAGGGGGGTTGTCCTACGAGCAGTACTTC
CASSEGGLSYEQYF
>TRBD2|NA|TRBV27|TRBJ2-3
TGTGCCAGCAGTTTACGACTAGCGGGGTCTAGCACAGATACGCAGTATTTT
CASSLRLAGSSTDTQYF
>NA|NA|TRBV28|TRBJ1-5
TGTGCCAGCACTCCCCCGGGGGGACAGCCCCAGCATTTT
CASTPPGGQPQHF
>NA|NA|TRBV19|TRBJ2-2
TGTGCCAGCTCCCGGGGTAGCGTAATCGAACACCGGGGAGCTGTTTTT
CASSRGSVIEHRGAVF
>TRBD2|NA|TRBV28|TRBJ2-2
TGTGCCAGCAGTTCTTCCAGCGGGAGGGGTTGGACCGGGGAGCTGTTTTTT
CASSSSSGRGWTGELFF
>TRBD1|NA|TRBV18|TRBJ1-2
TGTGCCAGCTCACCACCGGGACAGGACCCCTATGGCTACACCTTC
CASSPPGQDPYGYTF
>TRBD1|NA|TRBV28|TRBJ2-7
TGTGCCAGCAGTTCCTCGGACAGGGGGCCCTACGAGCAGTACTTC
CASSSSDRGPYEQYF
>TRBD1|NA|TRBV10-1|TRBJ1-2
TGCGCCAGCAGCCCCGGACAGGGAAACTATGGCTACACCTTC
CASSPGQGNYGYTF
>NA|few|TRBV24-1|TRBJ1-5
TGTGCCGCCCTGGAAACGGGGAGCAATCAGCCCCAGCATTTT
CAALETGSNQPQHF
>NA|NA|TRBV5-6|TRBJ2-1
TGTGCCAGCAGCGGAAGGACAGCGCCTTCCTACAATGAGCAGTTCTTC
CASSGRTAPSYNEQFF
>NA|NA|TRBV27|TRBJ2-5
TGTGCCAGCAGTTTATCGTGGGCAGGGCGGGAGACCCAGTACTTC
CASSLSWAGRETQYF
>TRBD2|NA|TRBV2|TRBJ2-7
TGTGCCAGCAGTGAACTAGCGGGATTAAGTGAGCAGTACTTC
CASSELAGLSEQYF
>NA|NA|TRBV4-1|TRBJ1-2
TGCGCCAGCAGCCAAGTCGTTCGTCTTAACTATGGCTACACCTTC
CASSQVVRLNYGYTF
>TRBD1|few|TRBV4-1|TRBJ1-6
TGCGCCAGCAGCCAGCCTCGACAGGGGGTCGGTTCACCCCTCCACTTT
CASSQPRQGVGSPLHF
>NA|once|TRBV3-1/TRBV3-2|TRBJ1-2
TGTGCCAGCAGCCCGCGCGCGTCCTATGGCTACACCTTC
CASSPRASYGYTF
>NA|NA|TRBV7-9|TRBJ2-1
TGTGCCAGCACCTTGGGTAGTCCATCCTCCTACAATGAGCAGTTCTTC
CASTLGSPSSYNEQFF
>NA|NA|TRBV6-4|TRBJ1-5
TGTGCCAGCAGCCTGACAGCTAGCAATCAGCCCCAGCATTTT
CASSLTASNQPQHF
>NA|NA|TRBV12-3/TRBV12-4|TRBJ1-2
TGTGCCAGCAGTAGAAGCGACAGCTATGGCTACACCTTC
CASSRSDSYGYTF
>TRBD1|NA|TRBV18|TRBJ2-1
TGTGCCAGCTCACCGGCGACAGGGGAGGATGAGCAGTTCTTC
CASSPATGEDEQFF
>NA|once|TRBV10-3|TRBJ2-5
TGTGCCATCAGTTCTTCCCCGGGGACTTCAGAGACCCAGTACTTC
CAISSSPGTSETQYF
>TRBD1|NA|TRBV11-2|TRBJ1-2
TGTGCCAGCAGCCCGGGACAGGATTATGGCTACACCTTC
CASSPGQDYGYTF
>NA|NA|TRBV5-4|TRBJ2-7
TGTGCCAGCAGCCAGTGGGGCCGGGCTTACGAGCAGTACTTC
CASSQWGRAYEQYF
>NA|NA|TRBV28|TRBJ2-7
TGTGCCAGCAGTTTTATATACGAGCAGTACTTC
CASSFIYEQYF
>TRBD1|NA|TRBV19|TRBJ2-7
TGTGCCAGTAGCCAGGGGGTCACCCTATCCTCCTACGAGCAGTACTTC
CASSQGVTLSSYEQYF
>TRBD1|NA|TRBV19|TRBJ2-6
TGTGCCAGTAGTCCCCTGCGGGGACAGGGGGCGTACGGGGCCAACGTCCTGACTTTC
CASSPLRGQGAYGANVLTF
>NA|NA|TRBV3-1/TRBV3-2|TRBJ1-1
TGTGCCAGCAGCCACCGGGGGGCCACTGAAGCTTTCTTT
CASSHRGATEAFF
>NA|NA|TRBV7-9|TRBJ2-3
TGTGCCAGCAGCCTTAGGGGATTAGAGGATACGCAGTATTTT
CASSLRGLEDTQYF
>NA|NA|TRBV3-1/TRBV3-2|TRBJ1-5
TGTGCCAGCAGCCCGACAGTTAGCAATCAGCCCCAGCATTTT
CASSPTVSNQPQHF
>NA|few|TRBV3-1/TRBV3-2|TRBJ1-4
TGTGCCAGCAGCCAATTCCAGGGGACTAATGAAAAACTGTTTTTT
CASSQFQGTNEKLFF
>TRBD1|NA|TRBV7-2|TRBJ2-1
TGTGCCAGCAGCTTTGACAGGGGAGTCTACAATGAGCAGTTCTTC
CASSFDRGVYNEQFF
>TRBD1|NA|TRBV5-6|TRBJ2-5
TGTGCCAGCAGCTTGGCAGGGGGACAGCGGGAGACCCAGTACTTC
CASSLAGGQRETQYF